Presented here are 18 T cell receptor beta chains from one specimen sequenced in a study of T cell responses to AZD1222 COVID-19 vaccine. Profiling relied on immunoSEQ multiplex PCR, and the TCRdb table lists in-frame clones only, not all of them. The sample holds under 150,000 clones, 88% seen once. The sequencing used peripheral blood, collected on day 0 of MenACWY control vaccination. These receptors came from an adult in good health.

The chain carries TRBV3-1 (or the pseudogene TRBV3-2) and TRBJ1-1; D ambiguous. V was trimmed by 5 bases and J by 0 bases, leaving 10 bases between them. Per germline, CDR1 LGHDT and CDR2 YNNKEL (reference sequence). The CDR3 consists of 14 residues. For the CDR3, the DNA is TGTGCCAGCAGCGTCAGAATAATGAACACTGAAGCTTTCTTT. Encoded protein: CASSVRIMNTEAFF.

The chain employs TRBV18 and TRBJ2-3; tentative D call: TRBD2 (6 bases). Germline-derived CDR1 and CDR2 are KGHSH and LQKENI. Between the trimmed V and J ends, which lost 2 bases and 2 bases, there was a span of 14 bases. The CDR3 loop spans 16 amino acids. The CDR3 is CASSPGGASDTDTQYF. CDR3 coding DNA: TGTGCCAGCTCACCAGGAGGGGCGTCCGACACAGATACGCAGTATTTT.

The CDR3 loop reads CASSLGGTSDEQFF. In nucleotides, the CDR3 is TGCGCCAGCAGCTTGGGAGGGACTAGCGATGAGCAGTTCTTC. The chain combines TRBV5-1 with TRBJ2-1; 10 bases line up with TRBD2. Germline assignment: CDR1 SGHRS and CDR2 YFSETQ. The CDR3 runs 14 residues. V shed 0 bases and J 8 bases; nucleotides not matched to a gene: 2.

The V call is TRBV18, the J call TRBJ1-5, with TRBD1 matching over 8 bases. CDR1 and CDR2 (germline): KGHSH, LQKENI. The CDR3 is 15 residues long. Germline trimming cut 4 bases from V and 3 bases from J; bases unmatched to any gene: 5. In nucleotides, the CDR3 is TGTGCCAGCTCACTCTCGGGACAGGTCAATCAGCCCCAGCATTTT. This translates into CASSLSGQVNQPQHF. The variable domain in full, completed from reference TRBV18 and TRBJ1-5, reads NAGVMQNPRHLVRRRGQEARLRCSPMKGHSHVYWYRQLPEEGLKFMVYLQKENIIDESGMPKERFSAEFPKEGPSILRIQQVVRGDSAAYFCASSLSGQVNQPQHFGDGTRLSIL.

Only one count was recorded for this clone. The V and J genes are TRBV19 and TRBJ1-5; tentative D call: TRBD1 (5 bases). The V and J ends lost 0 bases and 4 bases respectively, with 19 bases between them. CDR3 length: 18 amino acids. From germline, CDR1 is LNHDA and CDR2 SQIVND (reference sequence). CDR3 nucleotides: TGTGCCAGTAGTATAGATCGGGGCGGGGGTTGGAGGAATCAGCCCCAGCATTTT. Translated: CASSIDRGGGWRNQPQHF. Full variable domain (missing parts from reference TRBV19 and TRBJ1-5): DGGITQSPKYLFRKEGQNVTLSCEQNLNHDAMYWYRQDPGQGLRLIYYSQIVNDFQKGDIAEGYSVSREKKESFPLTVTSAQKNPTAFYLCASSIDRGGGWRNQPQHFGDGTRLSIL.

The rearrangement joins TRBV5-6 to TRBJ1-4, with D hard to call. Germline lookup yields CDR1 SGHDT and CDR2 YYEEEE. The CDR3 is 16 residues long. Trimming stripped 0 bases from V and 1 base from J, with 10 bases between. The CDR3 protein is CASSLVGQRTNEKLFF. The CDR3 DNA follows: TGTGCCAGCAGCTTGGTCGGGCAGCGAACTAATGAAAAACTGTTTTTT.

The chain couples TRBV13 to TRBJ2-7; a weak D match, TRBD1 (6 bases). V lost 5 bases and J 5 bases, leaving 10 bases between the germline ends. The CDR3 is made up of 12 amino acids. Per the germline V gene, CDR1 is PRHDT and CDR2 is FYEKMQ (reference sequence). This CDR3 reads CASSLQGNEQYF. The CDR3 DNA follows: TGTGCCAGCAGCCTACAGGGTAACGAGCAGTACTTC.

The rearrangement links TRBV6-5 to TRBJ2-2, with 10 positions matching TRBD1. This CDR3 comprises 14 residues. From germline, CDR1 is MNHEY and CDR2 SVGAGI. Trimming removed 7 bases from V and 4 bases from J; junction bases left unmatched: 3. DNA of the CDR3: TGTGCCAGCATGGGACAGGGGATCACCGGGGAGCTGTTTTTT. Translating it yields CASMGQGITGELFF.

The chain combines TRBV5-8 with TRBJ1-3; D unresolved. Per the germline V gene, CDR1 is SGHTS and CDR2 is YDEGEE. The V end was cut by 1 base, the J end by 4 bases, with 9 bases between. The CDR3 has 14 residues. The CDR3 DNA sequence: TGTGCCAGCAGCTTGAGACAAGCGGGAAACACCATATATTTT. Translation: CASSLRQAGNTIYF.

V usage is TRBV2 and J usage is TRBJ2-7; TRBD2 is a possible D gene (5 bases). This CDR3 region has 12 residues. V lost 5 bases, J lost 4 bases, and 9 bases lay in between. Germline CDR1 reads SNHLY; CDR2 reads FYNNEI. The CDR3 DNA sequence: TGTGCCAGCAGTTACAGCGGTTACGAGCAGTACTTC. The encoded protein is CASSYSGYEQYF.

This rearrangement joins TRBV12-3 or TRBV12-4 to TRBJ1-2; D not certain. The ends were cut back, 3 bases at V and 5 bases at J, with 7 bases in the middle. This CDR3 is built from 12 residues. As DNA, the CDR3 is TGTGCCAGCAGTTTGATCGGGTATGGCTACACCTTC. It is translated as CASSLIGYGYTF.

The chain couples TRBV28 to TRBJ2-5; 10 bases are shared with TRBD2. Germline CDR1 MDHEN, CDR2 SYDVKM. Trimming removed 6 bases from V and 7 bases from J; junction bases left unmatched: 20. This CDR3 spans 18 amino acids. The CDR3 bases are TGTGCCAGCAGCCACATCCGGACTAGCGGAGGCCCGGGTGGGACCCAGTACTTC. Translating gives CASSHIRTSGGPGGTQYF.

The DNA of the CDR3 is TGTGCCAGCAGCCCGTACAGGGGCCGGCCTCCTCAAAACATTCAGTACTTC. Amino acids: CASSPYRGRPPQNIQYF. The chain has TRBV5-6 and TRBJ2-4; 7 bases are shared with TRBD1. Trimming took 4 bases from V and 5 from J; bases not matched to a gene: 15. The germline gives CDR1 SGHDT, CDR2 YYEEEE. The CDR3 extends over 17 amino acids.

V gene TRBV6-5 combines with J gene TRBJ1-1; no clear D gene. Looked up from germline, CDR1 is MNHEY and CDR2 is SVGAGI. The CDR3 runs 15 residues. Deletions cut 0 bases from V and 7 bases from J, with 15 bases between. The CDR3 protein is CASSYSRFVKDEAFF. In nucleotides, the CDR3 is TGTGCCAGCAGTTACTCGAGGTTTGTCAAGGATGAAGCTTTCTTT.

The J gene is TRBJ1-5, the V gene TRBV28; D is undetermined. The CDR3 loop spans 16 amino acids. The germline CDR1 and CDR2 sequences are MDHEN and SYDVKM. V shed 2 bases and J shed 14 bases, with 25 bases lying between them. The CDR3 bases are TGTGCCAGCAGTTTAGAGTGGGGTCCCCTTAGCGAGGCTAAGCATTTT. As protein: CASSLEWGPLSEAKHF.

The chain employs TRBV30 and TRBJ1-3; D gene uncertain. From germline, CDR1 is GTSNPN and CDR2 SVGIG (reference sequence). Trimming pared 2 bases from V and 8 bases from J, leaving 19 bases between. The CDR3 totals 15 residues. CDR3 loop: CAWSPYWGEVDTIYF. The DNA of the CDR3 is TGTGCCTGGAGTCCATACTGGGGAGAGGTGGACACCATATATTTT. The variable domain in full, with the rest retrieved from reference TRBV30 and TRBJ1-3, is SQTIHQWPATLVQPVGSPLSLECTVEGTSNPNLYWYRQAAGRGLQLLFYSVGIGQISSEVPQNLSASRPQDRQFILSSKKLLLSDSGFYLCAWSPYWGEVDTIYFGEGSWLTVV.

CDR3 region: CSVELWTDGYTF. CDR3 nucleotides: TGCAGCGTTGAACTATGGACGGATGGCTACACCTTC. The rearrangement links TRBV29-1 to TRBJ1-2; D gene uncertain. Germline CDR1 SQVTM, CDR2 ANQGSEA. V was shortened by 2 bases and J by 6 bases, with 10 bases between the two germline ends. CDR3 size: 12 residues. The full variable domain, rest sourced from reference TRBV29-1 and TRBJ1-2, is SAVISQKPSRDICQRGTSLTIQCQVDSQVTMMFWYRQQPGQSLTLIATANQGSEATYESGFVIDKFPISRPNLTFSTLTVSNMSPEDSSIYLCSVELWTDGYTFGSGTRLTVV.

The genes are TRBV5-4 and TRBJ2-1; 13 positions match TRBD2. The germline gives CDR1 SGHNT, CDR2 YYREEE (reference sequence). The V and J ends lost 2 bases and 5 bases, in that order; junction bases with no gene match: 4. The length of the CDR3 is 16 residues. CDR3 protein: CASSFRGLAGNNEQFF. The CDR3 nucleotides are TGTGCCAGCAGCTTCAGGGGACTAGCGGGAAACAATGAGCAGTTCTTC.